This entry lists 4 T cell receptor beta chains sequenced from one sample in a study of blood T cell repertoires in COVID-19. Repertoires were generated with immunoSEQ multiplex PCR, while TCRdb's copy carries only in-frame clones and drops some. The data contain nearly 250,000 clones, almost 85% of them singletons. Sequenced: PBMCs or T cells enriched from blood (not recorded which). The receptors were sampled from a woman in her forties or fifties with acute COVID-19.

The chain links TRBV4-2 to TRBJ2-1; 10 positions match TRBD2. With V trimmed by 1 base and J by 10 bases, 7 bases remained unmatched. The germline V gene encodes CDR1 LGHNA and CDR2 YNFKEQ. The CDR3 is 15 residues long. CDR3 region: CASSQGRSGGAEQFF. The CDR3 coding sequence is TGTGCCAGCAGCCAAGGACGGAGCGGGGGGGCGGAGCAGTTCTTC.

This clone was detected a few times. V gene TRBV9 combines with J gene TRBJ1-2; 7 nucleotides align to TRBD1. The germline CDR1 and CDR2 sequences are SGDLS and YYNGEE. The length of the CDR3 is 16 residues. Trimming cost V 2 bases and J 0 bases; bases outside gene matches: 7. The DNA of the CDR3 is TGTGCCAGCAGCGTCGAGACAGGGCCGTCTAACTATGGCTACACCTTC. Protein: CASSVETGPSNYGYTF.

J is TRBJ2-7 and V is TRBV11-2; D perhaps matches TRBD2 (6 bases). V lost 1 base and J 4 bases, leaving 14 bases between the germline ends. The CDR3 is made up of 15 amino acids. Germline V gene data show CDR1 as SGHAT and CDR2 as FQNNGV. The CDR3 reads CASSLVQLAAYEQYF. CDR3 DNA sequence: TGTGCCAGCAGCTTAGTCCAACTAGCAGCGTACGAGCAGTACTTC.

The chain is built from TRBV12-3 or TRBV12-4 and TRBJ1-2, with D perhaps matching TRBD1 (5 bases). Trimming left V 6 bases short and J 2 bases short, with 10 bases between. The CDR3 is made up of 13 amino acids. The CDR3 DNA is TGTGCCAGCAGCCGGTCAGGGAACTATGGCTACACCTTC. This encodes CASSRSGNYGYTF.